This T cell receptor beta chain was captured in a study of cytomegalovirus exposure and HLA in healthy donors. The study, taken as a whole, reports: According to an earlier analysis, most TCR beta V segments yielded productive rearrangements about 87% or about 30% of the time. Fewer N-insertions than the approximately 680-donor mean were reportedly shown by an Asian-associated ancestry cluster in a later analysis.

PCR amplification relied on 60 Vbeta primers (plus 13 Jbeta primers). The assay was immunoSEQ multiplex PCR, and TCRdb's table has in-frame clones only and misses some. Of 150,000 to 200,000 clones in the sample, about 79% were seen once. Germline V gene sequence: CDR1 SGDLS, CDR2 YYNGEE. The CDR3 length is 14 residues. Between the trimmed V and J ends, which lost 4 bases and 7 bases, there was a span of 15 bases. This clone was picked up a small number of times. As yet, its antigen is unknown. The sequence was obtained from a middle-aged man in good health and CMV-seropositive. Sequenced: PBMCs. The genes are TRBV9 and TRBJ1-5; no reliable D call. The CDR3 spells CASSPALDGQPQHF. CDR3 DNA sequence: TGTGCCAGCAGCCCCGCCCTAGATGGGCAGCCCCAGCATTTT.